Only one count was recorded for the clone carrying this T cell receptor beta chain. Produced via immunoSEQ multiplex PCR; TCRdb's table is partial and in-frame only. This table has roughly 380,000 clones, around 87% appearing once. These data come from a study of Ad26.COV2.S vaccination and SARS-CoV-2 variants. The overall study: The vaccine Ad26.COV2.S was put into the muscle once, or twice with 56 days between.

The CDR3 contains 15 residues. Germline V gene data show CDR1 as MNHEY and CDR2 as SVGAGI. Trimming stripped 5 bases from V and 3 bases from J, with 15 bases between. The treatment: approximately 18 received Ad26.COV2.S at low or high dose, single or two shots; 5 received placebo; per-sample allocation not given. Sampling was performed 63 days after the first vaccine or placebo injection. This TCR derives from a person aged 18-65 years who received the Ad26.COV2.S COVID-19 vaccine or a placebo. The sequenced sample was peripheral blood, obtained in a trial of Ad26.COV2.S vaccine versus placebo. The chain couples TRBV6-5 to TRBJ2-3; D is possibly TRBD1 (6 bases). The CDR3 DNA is TGTGCCAGCAGTCAACAGGGTATAACTACAGATACGCAGTATTTT. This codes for CASSQQGITTDTQYF.